One and the same sample provided the 15 T cell receptor beta chains below, sequenced in a study of T cells after yellow fever vaccination. TCRdb processed the 5' RACE reads anew with MiXCR; each CDR3 protein has one entry. Here the sample spans more than 95,000 distinct CDR3 sequences, 7.2% being singletons. The material was CD4+ T cells sorted from PBMCs, obtained 45 days after the first yellow fever vaccination. The receptors stem from a man between 18 and 29 years old who received the YFV17D yellow fever vaccine.

This clonotype was detected ten times or more. The rearrangement links TRBV4-2 to TRBJ2-3, with D perhaps TRBD1 or TRBD2 (5 bases each). Germline CDR1 is LGHNA and CDR2 is YNFKEQ. The V gene lost 1 base and the J gene lost 4 bases, with 15 bases spanning the gap. CDR3 size: 16 residues. As DNA, the CDR3 is TGTGCCAGCAGCCAAGTGGCCGGGGCGCGGCCAGATACGCAGTATTTT. Its protein product is CASSQVAGARPDTQYF.

The rearrangement links TRBV7-2 to TRBJ2-2, with D hard to call. CDR1 and CDR2 from the germline V gene are SGHTA and FQGNSA. V lost 2 bases and J 3 bases, leaving 7 bases between the germline ends. This CDR3 contains 14 residues. Here the CDR3 reads CASSLTRDTGELFF. In DNA form, the CDR3 reads TGTGCCAGCAGCTTAACACGGGACACCGGGGAGCTGTTTTTT.

This clonotype was observed at least ten times. This chain uses TRBV5-1 with TRBJ2-3, with 9 nucleotides matching TRBD1. J gave up 8 bases and V 4 bases, and 5 bases lay outside the gene matches. The germline CDR1 and CDR2 sequences are SGHRS and YFSETQ. The length of the CDR3 is 13 residues. The CDR3 is CASSRDREGTQYF. The CDR3 DNA sequence: TGCGCCAGCAGCCGGGACAGGGAAGGTACGCAGTATTTT.

The genes are TRBV19 and TRBJ1-1, with 9 bases fitting TRBD1. J gave up 6 bases and V 9 bases, and 5 bases lay outside the gene matches. The CDR3 totals 12 residues. Germline V gene sequence: CDR1 LNHDA, CDR2 SQIVND (reference sequence). As DNA, the CDR3 is TGTGCCAGCAAAAACAGGGGGCCTGAAGCTTTCTTT. This sequence encodes CASKNRGPEAFF.

About this clonotype: A junction boundary mismatches the germline segment, possibly from a read error. V usage is TRBV2 and J usage is TRBJ1-5; weak D call: TRBD1 (5 bases). The CDR3 has 15 amino acids. Germline loops: CDR1 SNHLY, CDR2 FYNNEI. For the CDR3, the DNA is TGTGCCAGCAATGAACAGGCAAATAGCAATCAGCCCCAGCATTTT. It yields the protein CASNEQANSNQPQHF.

This clonotype appeared many times. This chain connects TRBV5-1 to TRBJ2-5; D is undetermined. CDR1 and CDR2 from the germline V gene are SGHRS and YFSETQ. Trimming took off 2 bases at V and 4 bases at J, with 9 bases between the two ends. CDR3 size: 13 residues. For the CDR3, the DNA is TGCGCCAGCAGCTTTGGACCGGGAGAGACCCAGTACTTC. Translating gives CASSFGPGETQYF.

The sample holds many counts of this clonotype. The gene calls are TRBV6-1 and TRBJ2-5; D is unresolved. The V and J ends lost 3 bases and 2 bases respectively, with 10 bases between them. This CDR3 region has 14 residues. Germline V CDR1 and CDR2: MNHNS, SASEGT. The CDR3 DNA sequence: TGTGCCAGCAGTGACGGCAGCACTCAAGAGACCCAGTACTTC. This encodes CASSDGSTQETQYF.

The count of this clonotype is one. A much larger clonotype is one base distant, so this may be a read error. The genes are TRBV7-2 and TRBJ2-3; 7 bases agree with TRBD1. V shed 8 bases, J shed 6 bases, and the junction held 14 bases outside the gene matches. The CDR3 length is 15 residues. CDR1 is SGHTA, CDR2 FQGNSA, per germline. The CDR3 loop reads CASSISGTVPDTQYF. The CDR3 DNA follows: TGTGCCAGCTCCATCTCCGGGACAGTCCCCGATACGCAGTATTTT.

About this clonotype: A much larger clone lies one base from this, so it may be a read error. The chain couples TRBV20-1 to TRBJ1-5; D call uncertain. V lost 0 bases, J lost 7 bases, and 13 bases lay in between. The CDR3 consists of 14 residues. Germline-derived CDR1 and CDR2 are DFQATT and SNEGSKA (reference sequence). The CDR3 sequence: CSARDGGRKQPQHF. CDR3 DNA: TGCAGTGCTAGAGATGGAGGTAGGAAACAGCCCCAGCATTTT.

Ten or more counts support this clonotype. The CDR3 loop reads CASSLEGVPGELFF. CDR3 DNA sequence: TGCGCCAGCAGCTTGGAAGGGGTCCCCGGGGAGCTGTTTTTT. V gene TRBV5-1 combines with J gene TRBJ2-2, with D possibly TRBD1 on 5 matching bases. There are 14 residues in the CDR3. Germline CDR1 and CDR2: SGHRS and YFSETQ. The V end lost 0 bases, the J end lost 6 bases, and 9 bases lay between the germline ends.

The table lists this clonotype with many counts. In DNA form, the CDR3 reads TGTGCCAGCAGCCTCGACAGGGGGGGCTACAATGAGCAGTTCTTC. Amino acids: CASSLDRGGYNEQFF. The gene calls are TRBV4-2 and TRBJ2-1; 9 bases are a match to TRBD1. CDR3 size: 15 residues. Trimming at V came to 4 bases and at J to 3 bases, leaving 4 bases not matched to a gene. Germline values: CDR1 LGHNA, CDR2 YNFKEQ.

This clonotype has ten or more counts. V gene TRBV20-1 combines with J gene TRBJ2-3; a possible D gene is TRBD2 (6 bases). The germline V and J ends were trimmed by 3 bases and 10 bases, with 11 bases remaining between them. The germline CDR1 and CDR2 sequences are DFQATT and SNEGSKA (reference sequence). CDR3 length equals 11 residues. The CDR3 protein is CSARDYNPQYF. In DNA, the CDR3 is TGCAGTGCTAGGGACTACAACCCGCAGTATTTT.

At least ten counts were recorded for this clonotype. The V and J genes are TRBV7-2 and TRBJ1-5, with D possibly being TRBD1 (5 bases). CDR3 size: 15 residues. Deletions cut 0 bases from V and 5 bases from J, with 11 bases between. Looked up from germline, CDR1 is SGHTA and CDR2 is FQGNSA. CDR3 DNA sequence: TGTGCCAGCAGCTTAGCCGGGACGCCCGATCAGCCCCAGCATTTT. This gives the protein CASSLAGTPDQPQHF.

This clonotype was recorded at least ten times. The CDR3 reads CASSPTSGGYNEQFF. CDR3 nucleotides: TGTGCCAGCAGTCCGACTAGCGGGGGATACAATGAGCAGTTCTTC. The chain has TRBV7-2 and TRBJ2-1; 12 bases are a match to TRBD2. CDR3 size: 15 residues. CDR1 and CDR2 (germline): SGHTA, FQGNSA. J gave up 4 bases and V 6 bases, and 4 bases lay outside the gene matches.

In its sample, this clonotype was seen many times. The V call is TRBV5-6, the J call TRBJ1-6; D is ambiguous. CDR1 and CDR2 from the germline V gene are SGHDT and YYEEEE. There are 13 residues in the CDR3. V was cut by 6 bases and J by 9 bases, with 13 bases left in between. The CDR3 here is CASTSSHGSPLHF. The CDR3, as DNA: TGTGCCAGCACCTCTTCCCATGGTTCACCCCTCCACTTT.